By share of the sample, the clone carrying this TCR beta chain is large. Its specificity is unknown. Germline CDR1 and CDR2: SEHNR and FQNEAQ (reference sequence). The CDR3 spans 12 residues. Antiretroviral therapy had run roughly three months, about 14 weeks, before follow-up blood collection. No cell fractionation was done, so the repertoire covers all unsorted peripheral blood T cells. The sample is drawn from a study of HIV-infected patients and healthy controls. Alpha and beta constant-region primers primed reverse transcription of about 500 ng RNA. Using multiplexing indices, alpha and beta chain libraries were generated apart by chain-specific third strand synthesis. From the 5' RACE reads, TCRdb called clonotypes with MiXCR, one entry per CDR3 protein. The table has thousands of distinct CDR3 sequences, 8.7% seen once. Findings of the study overall: No HLA typing of donors was done in this study.

This receptor was identified in an adult with HIV infection. The chain combines TRBV7-9 with TRBJ1-1, with 7 bases that match TRBD1. The sample consisted of blood, taken during antiretroviral therapy. The CDR3 spells CATEGASAEAFF. The CDR3 DNA reads as TGTGCGACGGAGGGGGCTTCTGCTGAAGCTTTCTTT.